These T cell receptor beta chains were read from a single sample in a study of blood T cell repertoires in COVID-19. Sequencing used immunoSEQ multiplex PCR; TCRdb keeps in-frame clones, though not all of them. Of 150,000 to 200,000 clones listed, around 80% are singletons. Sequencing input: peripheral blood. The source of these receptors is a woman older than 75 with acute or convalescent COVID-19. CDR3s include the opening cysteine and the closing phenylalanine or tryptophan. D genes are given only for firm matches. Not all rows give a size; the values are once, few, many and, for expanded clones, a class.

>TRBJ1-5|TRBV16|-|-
CASSRGTENQPQHF
TGTGCCAGCAGTCGCGGGACGGAGAATCAGCCCCAGCATTTT
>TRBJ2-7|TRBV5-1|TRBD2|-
CASSPSGSSYEQYF
TGCGCCAGCAGCCCTAGCGGGAGCTCCTACGAGCAGTACTTC
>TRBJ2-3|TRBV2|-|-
CASSDEGHSTDTQYF
TGTGCCAGCAGTGATGAGGGACATAGCACAGATACGCAGTATTTT
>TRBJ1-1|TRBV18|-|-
CASSPGARNTEAFF
TGTGCCAGCTCACCGGGGGCCCGGAACACTGAAGCTTTCTTT
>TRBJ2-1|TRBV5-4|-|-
CASSLAPGDKFF
TGTGCCAGCAGCCTTGCTCCAGGGGACAAGTTCTTC
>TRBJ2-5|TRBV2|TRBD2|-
CASSLAGGFETQYF
TGTGCCAGCAGTCTAGCGGGGGGATTTGAGACCCAGTACTTC
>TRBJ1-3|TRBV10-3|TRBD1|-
CAIRVQGAGNTIYF
TGTGCCATCAGGGTACAGGGGGCTGGAAACACCATATATTTT
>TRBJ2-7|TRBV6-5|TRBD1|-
CASSYSGQGTYEQYF
TGTGCCAGCAGTTACTCGGGACAGGGGACCTACGAGCAGTACTTC
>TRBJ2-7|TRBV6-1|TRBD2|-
CASSEAGLAGREQYF
TGTGCCAGCAGTGAAGCGGGACTAGCGGGTCGGGAGCAGTACTTC
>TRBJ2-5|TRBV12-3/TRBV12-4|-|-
CASSQRTKQFHF
TGTGCCAGCAGTCAGCGGACCAAGCAGTTCCACTTC
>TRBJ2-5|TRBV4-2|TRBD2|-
CASSPTAGQQETQYF
TGTGCCAGCAGCCCAACAGCGGGGCAGCAAGAGACCCAGTACTTC
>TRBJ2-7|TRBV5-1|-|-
CASSLDLTGTYEQYF
TGCGCCAGCAGCTTGGACCTGACAGGAACCTACGAGCAGTACTTC
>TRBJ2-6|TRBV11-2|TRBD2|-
CASSPLAGAGSGANVLTF
TGTGCCAGCAGCCCTCTAGCGGGGGCGGGCTCGGGGGCCAACGTCCTGACTTTC
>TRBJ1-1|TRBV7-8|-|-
CASSLSSVLGSEAFF
TGTGCCAGCAGCTTGAGTTCTGTCCTCGGGAGCGAAGCTTTCTTT
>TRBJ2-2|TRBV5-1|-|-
CASSATGDTGELFF
TGCGCCAGCAGCGCCACGGGGGACACCGGGGAGCTGTTTTTT
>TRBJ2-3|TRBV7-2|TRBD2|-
CASSFGLIAGGPADTQYF
TGTGCCAGCAGCTTTGGTCTTATAGCGGGGGGGCCGGCAGATACGCAGTATTTT
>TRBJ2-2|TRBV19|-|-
CASRITTGRRDYTGELFF
TGTGCCAGTAGGATTACCACCGGTCGGCGGGACTACACCGGGGAGCTGTTTTTT
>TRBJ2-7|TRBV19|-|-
CASSPAIRDTFSYEQYF
TGTGCCAGTAGTCCGGCGATCCGGGACACCTTTTCCTACGAGCAGTACTTC
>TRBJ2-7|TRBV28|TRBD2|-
CASSWTSGNFLGEQYF
TGTGCCAGCAGTTGGACTAGCGGGAACTTTCTCGGGGAGCAGTACTTC
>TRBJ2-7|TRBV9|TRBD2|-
CASSVGPSGAYEQYF
TGTGCCAGCAGCGTAGGTCCTAGCGGGGCCTACGAGCAGTACTTC
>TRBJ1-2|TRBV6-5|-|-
CASSQTRNYGYTF
TGTGCCAGCAGCCAGACAAGAAACTATGGCTACACCTTC
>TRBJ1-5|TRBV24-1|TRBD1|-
CATRDRDGWQPQHF
TGTGCCACCAGAGACAGGGACGGTTGGCAGCCCCAGCATTTT
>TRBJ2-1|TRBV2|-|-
CASSESGLRSYNEQFF
TGTGCCAGCAGTGAATCGGGTCTAAGGTCCTACAATGAGCAGTTCTTC
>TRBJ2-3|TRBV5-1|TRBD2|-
CASTALAGGKDTQYF
TGCGCCAGCACAGCGCTAGCGGGAGGGAAAGATACGCAGTATTTT
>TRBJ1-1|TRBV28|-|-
CASSLQGSNTEAFF
TGTGCCAGCAGTTTGCAGGGCTCGAACACTGAAGCTTTCTTT
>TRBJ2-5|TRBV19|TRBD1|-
CASSIGQGSVQETQYF
TGTGCCAGTAGTATCGGACAGGGGTCGGTTCAAGAGACCCAGTACTTC
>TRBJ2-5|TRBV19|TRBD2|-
CASSKASGASRETQYF
TGTGCCAGTAGTAAGGCTAGCGGGGCCTCCAGGGAGACCCAGTACTTC
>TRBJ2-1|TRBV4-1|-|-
CASSQELGTRNGEQFF
TGCGCCAGCAGCCAAGAACTTGGTACTAGAAACGGTGAGCAGTTCTTC
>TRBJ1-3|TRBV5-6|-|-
CASSLGVRGLAGNTIYF
TGTGCCAGCAGCTTGGGGGTGCGGGGGCTGGCTGGAAACACCATATATTTT
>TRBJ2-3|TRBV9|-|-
CASSVSRRSTDTQYF
TGTGCCAGCAGCGTATCCCGGAGATCCACAGATACGCAGTATTTT
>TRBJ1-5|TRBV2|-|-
CASSVRGQSNQPQHF
TGTGCCAGCAGTGTAAGAGGGCAGAGTAATCAGCCCCAGCATTTT
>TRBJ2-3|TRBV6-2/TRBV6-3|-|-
CASSSRTASTDTQYF
TGTGCCAGCAGTTCAAGGACAGCGAGCACAGATACGCAGTATTTT
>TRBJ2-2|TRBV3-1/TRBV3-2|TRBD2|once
CASSQGLAGVAGELFF
TGTGCCAGCAGCCAAGGCCTAGCGGGGGTTGCCGGGGAGCTGTTTTTT
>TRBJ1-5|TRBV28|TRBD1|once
CASRPDRVFYQPQHF
TGTGCCAGCAGACCCGACAGGGTGTTTTACCAGCCCCAGCATTTT
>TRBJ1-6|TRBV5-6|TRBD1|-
CASRQGRDSPLHF
TGTGCCAGTCGACAGGGTAGAGATTCACCCCTCCACTTT
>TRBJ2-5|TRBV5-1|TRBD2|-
CASSLTSGRGETQYF
TGCGCCAGCAGCTTGACTAGCGGGAGGGGAGAGACCCAGTACTTC
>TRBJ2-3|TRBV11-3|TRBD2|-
CASSPSGGSTDTQYF
TGTGCCAGCAGCCCTAGCGGGGGGAGCACAGATACGCAGTATTTT
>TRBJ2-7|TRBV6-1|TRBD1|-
CASSEQGARYEQYF
TGTGCCAGCAGTGAACAGGGGGCTAGGTACGAGCAGTACTTC
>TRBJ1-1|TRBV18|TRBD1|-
CASSLPGQGADTEAFF
TGTGCCAGCTCATTACCGGGACAGGGGGCGGACACTGAAGCTTTCTTT
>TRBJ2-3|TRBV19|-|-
CASTPWGGTDTQYF
TGTGCCAGTACCCCATGGGGGGGCACAGATACGCAGTATTTT